A single sample is the source of the 27 T cell receptor beta chains below, sequenced in a study of control samples from healthy donors and cancer patients. Sequencing used immunoSEQ multiplex PCR; TCRdb keeps in-frame clones, though not all of them. The repertoire holds about 65,000 clones, with about nine tenths as singletons. The sequencing sample was made of PBMCs. All receptors derive from a woman between 50 and 59 years old with colorectal cancer.

This chain uses TRBV6-5 with TRBJ2-7, with a possible D match to TRBD2 (6 bases). This CDR3 has 13 amino acids. V was shortened by 4 bases and J by 11 bases, with 18 bases between the two germline ends. CDR1 is MNHEY, CDR2 SVGAGI, per germline. The CDR3 DNA reads as TGTGCCAGCAGTTCCCCGGGACGGGGGTCGGAGTACTTC. This codes for CASSSPGRGSEYF.

The rearrangement joins TRBV5-1 to TRBJ2-1; 12 bases fit TRBD2. In germline, CDR1 is SGHRS, CDR2 YFSETQ. This CDR3 region has 16 residues. Trimming cost V 6 bases and J 6 bases; bases outside gene matches: 10. As DNA, the CDR3 is TGCGCCAGCACCGCTAGGACTAGCGGGAAGTCCAATGAGCAGTTCTTC. Protein sequence: CASTARTSGKSNEQFF.

This clone was seen a single time. V and J are TRBV10-3 and TRBJ2-7; no firm D call. Trimming pared 8 bases from V and 0 bases from J, leaving 8 bases between. The CDR3 consists of 12 residues. Germline loops: CDR1 ENHRY, CDR2 SYGVKD. The CDR3 DNA reads as TGTGCCATCGGAACATCCTCCTACGAGCAGTACTTC. Amino acid sequence: CAIGTSSYEQYF.

The chain recombines TRBV5-1 with TRBJ1-2, with D tentatively TRBD1 (5 bases). V lost 7 bases, J lost 0 bases, and 19 bases lay in between. Per the germline V gene, CDR1 is SGHRS and CDR2 is YFSETQ. The CDR3 loop spans 16 amino acids. CDR3 DNA sequence: TGCGCCAGCTCATCGTGGGGGACTGAAGCTAACTATGGCTACACCTTC. Translation gives CASSSWGTEANYGYTF.

The J gene is TRBJ1-2, the V gene TRBV27; tentatively, D is TRBD1 (5 bases). The CDR3 is 15 residues long. Germline-derived CDR1 and CDR2 are MNHEY and SMNVEV (reference sequence). V dropped 8 bases and J dropped 0 bases, with 16 bases sitting between them. This CDR3 reads CASQGLGGANYGYTF. CDR3 bases: TGTGCCAGCCAGGGTTTGGGGGGGGCTAACTATGGCTACACCTTC.

The gene calls are TRBV3-1 (or the pseudogene TRBV3-2) and TRBJ2-7; 7 bases are a match to TRBD1. Germline CDR1 reads LGHDT; CDR2 reads YNNKEL (reference sequence). The length of the CDR3 is 14 residues. V was pared by 4 bases and J by 2 bases, with 5 bases of the junction left unmatched. The CDR3 sequence is CASSPGTVTYEQYF. The CDR3 nucleotides read TGTGCCAGCAGCCCCGGGACAGTAACCTACGAGCAGTACTTC.

The chain joins TRBV5-4 to TRBJ2-1; 12 positions agree with TRBD2. The CDR3 totals 15 residues. V lost 3 bases to trimming and J lost 4 bases; unmatched junction nucleotides: 2. CDR1 and CDR2 (germline): SGHNT, YYREEE (reference sequence). The DNA for the CDR3 is TGTGCCAGCAGCTCTAGCGGGGGGGCTTACAATGAGCAGTTCTTC. Amino acids: CASSSSGGAYNEQFF.

This rearrangement joins TRBV29-1 to TRBJ2-1; the match to TRBD1 covers 7 bases. The CDR3 contains 13 residues. Losses at the gene ends were 6 bases for V and 6 bases for J; bases not matched to a gene: 8. CDR1 and CDR2 from the germline V gene are SQVTM and ANQGSEA. The CDR3 DNA sequence: TGCAGCGTCCGATGGGGACAGTTCAATGAGCAGTTCTTC. It specifies CSVRWGQFNEQFF.

CDR3 nucleotides: TGTGCCATCATACTCGGACAGGGGCGGAAGATGAACACTGAAGCTTTCTTT. Protein product: CAIILGQGRKMNTEAFF. The chain combines TRBV2 with TRBJ1-1, with 9 bases matching TRBD1. V dropped 10 bases and J dropped 0; count of bases not matched to a gene: 15. Germline lookup yields CDR1 SNHLY and CDR2 FYNNEI. The CDR3 runs 17 residues.

This clone was picked up one time. V is TRBV5-8 and J is TRBJ1-2; D is uncertain. This CDR3 is built from 14 residues. V gave up 1 base and J gave up 4 bases, with 11 bases separating them. Germline V gene sequence: CDR1 SGHTS, CDR2 YDEGEE. CDR3 sequence: CASSLNMVTYGYTF. The CDR3 DNA is TGTGCCAGCAGCTTGAATATGGTTACCTATGGCTACACCTTC.

In DNA, the CDR3 is TGCAGCACTCTAGCCGCGTACCAAGAGACCCAGTACTTC. Amino acid sequence: CSTLAAYQETQYF. The chain links TRBV29-1 to TRBJ2-5; D possibly corresponds to TRBD2 (5 bases). Germline V gene data show CDR1 as SQVTM and CDR2 as ANQGSEA. V lost 8 bases, J lost 0 bases, and 13 bases lay in between. The CDR3 is 13 amino acids. The full variable domain, its missing parts supplied by reference TRBV29-1 and TRBJ2-5, is SAVISQKPSRDICQRGTSLTIQCQVDSQVTMMFWYRQQPGQSLTLIATANQGSEATYESGFVIDKFPISRPNLTFSTLTVSNMSPEDSSIYLCSTLAAYQETQYFGPGTRLLVL.

This rearrangement joins TRBV19 to TRBJ1-3; no definite D call. The CDR3 totals 16 residues. The germline V gene has CDR1 LNHDA and CDR2 SQIVND (reference sequence). Deletions cut 3 bases from V and 0 bases from J, with 12 bases between. The CDR3 nucleotides read TGTGCCAGTAGTATGCTCATACGGGGCTCTGGAAACACCATATATTTT. Translated, it gives CASSMLIRGSGNTIYF.

The chain employs TRBV27 and TRBJ2-3; 11 positions agree with TRBD2. CDR3 length equals 15 residues. Germline lookup yields CDR1 MNHEY and CDR2 SMNVEV (reference sequence). V lost 4 bases to trimming and J lost 2 bases; unmatched junction nucleotides: 2. CDR3 sequence: CASSSSGGYTDTQYF. The CDR3 DNA reads as TGTGCCAGCAGTTCTAGCGGGGGGTACACAGATACGCAGTATTTT.

This chain uses TRBV7-8 with TRBJ2-5; unclear D gene. The germline CDR1 and CDR2 sequences are SGHVS and FQNEAQ. The V end lost 5 bases, the J end lost 5 bases, and 15 bases lay between the germline ends. The CDR3 loop spans 14 amino acids. CDR3 amino acids: CASSRPRGVETQYF. In DNA form, the CDR3 reads TGTGCCAGCAGCCGTCCCAGAGGTGTGGAGACCCAGTACTTC.

CDR3 sequence: CASSQTGQPQHF. In nucleotides, the CDR3 is TGTGCCAGCAGCCAAACAGGCCAGCCCCAGCATTTT. The V call is TRBV3-1 (or the pseudogene TRBV3-2), the J call TRBJ1-5, with D perhaps matching TRBD1 (5 bases). The CDR3 is 12 residues long. Germline loops: CDR1 LGHDT, CDR2 YNNKEL (reference sequence). Trimming cost V 2 bases and J 7 bases, with 6 bases left between them.

Notes on this clone: Other DNA sequences of this sample code for an identical CDR3. This chain links TRBV6-5 with TRBJ1-2; 7 bases line up with TRBD1. In germline, CDR1 is MNHEY, CDR2 SVGAGI. V lost 6 bases and J lost 8; bases outside the gene matches: 15. This CDR3 spans 15 amino acids. CDR3 residues: CASSGTTGSIKGYTF. CDR3 coding DNA: TGTGCCAGCAGCGGAACGACAGGGTCTATAAAGGGCTACACCTTC.

V is TRBV4-1 and J is TRBJ1-2; 9 bases fit TRBD1. CDR3 length: 17 residues. Unmatched junction bases numbered 12, after V lost 1 base and J lost 6 bases. Germline CDR1 reads MGHRA; CDR2 reads YSYEKL. The CDR3 region has the DNA TGCGCCAGCAGCCAAGGGCCCGGACAGGGGATGCGAGATGGCTACACCTTC. Translating it yields CASSQGPGQGMRDGYTF.

The J gene is TRBJ1-1, the V gene TRBV5-1; D remains unclear. Germline CDR1 is SGHRS and CDR2 is YFSETQ. Trimming shortened V by 4 bases and J by 0 bases, and 16 bases separated the two germline ends. The CDR3 has 16 amino acids. In nucleotides, the CDR3 is TGCGCCAGCAGCCCCACCCCCAGAGCGGTGAACACTGAAGCTTTCTTT. Protein: CASSPTPRAVNTEAFF.

The V call is TRBV19, the J call TRBJ2-1; a weak D match, TRBD1 (5 bases). Trimming shortened V by 9 bases and J by 9 bases, and 27 bases separated the two germline ends. The germline V gene encodes CDR1 LNHDA and CDR2 SQIVND (reference sequence). The CDR3 is made up of 16 amino acids. The CDR3 loop reads CASDGLVPIRVREQFF. The CDR3 DNA follows: TGTGCCAGCGACGGGTTAGTACCCATCAGGGTCCGTGAGCAGTTCTTC.

J is TRBJ2-1 and V is TRBV15; 9 bases align to TRBD2. CDR1 and CDR2 from the germline V gene are LNHNV and YYDKDF (reference sequence). The CDR3 length is 19 residues. The V and J ends lost 0 bases and 8 bases, in that order; junction bases with no gene match: 17. The CDR3 region has the DNA TGTGCCACCAGCAGAGATGCCCGGGGCGGCGGGGGGGAAGGCGATGAGCAGTTCTTC. The encoded protein is CATSRDARGGGGEGDEQFF. Drawing the rest from reference TRBV15 and TRBJ2-1, the complete variable domain is DAMVIQNPRYQVTQFGKPVTLSCSQTLNHNVMYWYQQKSSQAPKLLFHYYDKDFNNEADTPDNFQSRRPNTSFCFLDIRSPGLGDTAMYLCATSRDARGGGGEGDEQFFGPGTRLTVL.

The CDR3 DNA follows: TGTGCCAGCAGTTTATCTCCCCTTGGTCACAATGAGCAGTTCTTC. This codes for CASSLSPLGHNEQFF. V usage is TRBV28 and J usage is TRBJ2-1; D is unclear. The germline gives CDR1 MDHEN, CDR2 SYDVKM. This CDR3 has 15 amino acids. Trimming removed 1 base from V and 5 bases from J, with 12 bases in between. The complete variable domain, with remaining parts taken from reference TRBV28 and TRBJ2-1, reads DVKVTQSSRYLVKRTGEKVFLECVQDMDHENMFWYRQDPGLGLRLIYFSYDVKMKEKGDIPEGYSVSREKKERFSLILESASTNQTSMYLCASSLSPLGHNEQFFGPGTRLTVL.

The table lists this clone with a few counts. V and J are TRBV5-4 and TRBJ2-2; tentative D call: TRBD1 (6 bases). The CDR3 length is 13 residues. Germline CDR1 reads SGHNT; CDR2 reads YYREEE (reference sequence). V shed 7 bases and J shed 5 bases, with 12 bases lying between them. The CDR3 region has the DNA TGTGCCAGCGGCAAAGGGGGTACCGGGGAGCTGTTTTTT. Residues: CASGKGGTGELFF.

J is TRBJ2-7 and V is TRBV5-1, with a possible D match to TRBD2 (5 bases). The CDR3 runs 14 residues. CDR1 is SGHRS and CDR2 is YFSETQ in the germline V gene. V lost 4 bases to trimming and J lost 3 bases, with 14 bases between them. The CDR3 sequence: CASSRDEGNYEQYF. In DNA, the CDR3 is TGCGCCAGCAGCCGAGATGAGGGTAACTACGAGCAGTACTTC.

The rearrangement links TRBV20-1 to TRBJ2-2, with no clear D. Germline lookup yields CDR1 DFQATT and CDR2 SNEGSKA (reference sequence). The CDR3 extends over 11 amino acids. With 5 bases removed from V and 6 bases from J, the gap between germline ends came to 7 bases. The CDR3 DNA reads TGCAGTGCTGGGGTAGCCGGGGAGCTGTTTTTT. Its translation: CSAGVAGELFF.

V gene TRBV9 combines with J gene TRBJ2-2; D call uncertain. Trimming stripped 3 bases from V and 3 bases from J, with 9 bases between. The CDR3 is 14 amino acids. CDR1 and CDR2 (germline): SGDLS, YYNGEE. CDR3 sequence: CASSETRDTGELFF. CDR3 DNA: TGTGCCAGCAGCGAAACTCGCGACACCGGGGAGCTGTTTTTT.

In its sample, this clone was seen a few times. The chain combines TRBV28 with TRBJ1-2; D gene ambiguous. V lost 6 bases and J 2 bases, leaving 7 bases between the germline ends. The CDR3 totals 12 residues. CDR1 is MDHEN, CDR2 SYDVKM, per germline. CDR3 sequence (DNA): TGTGCCAGCAGATCCGGGAACTATGGCTACACCTTC. It codes for CASRSGNYGYTF.

The gene calls are TRBV5-6 and TRBJ2-1, with TRBD2 matching 12 bases. CDR1 is SGHDT and CDR2 is YYEEEE in the germline V gene. The CDR3 loop spans 16 amino acids. With V trimmed by 1 base and J by 7 bases, 6 bases remained unmatched. The CDR3 nucleotides read TGTGCCAGCAGCTTGTTTTCTAGCGGGGGGGAGAATGAGCAGTTCTTC. Translated: CASSLFSSGGENEQFF.